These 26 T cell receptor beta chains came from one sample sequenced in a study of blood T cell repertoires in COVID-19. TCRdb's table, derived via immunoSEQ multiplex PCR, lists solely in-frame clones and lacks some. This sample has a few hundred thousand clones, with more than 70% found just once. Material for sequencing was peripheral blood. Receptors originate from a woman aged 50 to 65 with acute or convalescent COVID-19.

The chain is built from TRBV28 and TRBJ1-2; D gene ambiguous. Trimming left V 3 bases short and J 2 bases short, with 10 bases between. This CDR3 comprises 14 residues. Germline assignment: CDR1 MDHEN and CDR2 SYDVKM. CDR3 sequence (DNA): TGTGCCAGCAGTTTCCCGGGAGAAAACTATGGCTACACCTTC. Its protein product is CASSFPGENYGYTF.

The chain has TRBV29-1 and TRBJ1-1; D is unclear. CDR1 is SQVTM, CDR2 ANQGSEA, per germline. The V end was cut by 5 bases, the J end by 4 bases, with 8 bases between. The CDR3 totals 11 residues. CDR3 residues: CSVTRSTEAFF. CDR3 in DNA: TGCAGCGTTACTAGGTCCACTGAAGCTTTCTTT. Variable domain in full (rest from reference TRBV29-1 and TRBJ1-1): SAVISQKPSRDICQRGTSLTIQCQVDSQVTMMFWYRQQPGQSLTLIATANQGSEATYESGFVIDKFPISRPNLTFSTLTVSNMSPEDSSIYLCSVTRSTEAFFGQGTRLTVV.

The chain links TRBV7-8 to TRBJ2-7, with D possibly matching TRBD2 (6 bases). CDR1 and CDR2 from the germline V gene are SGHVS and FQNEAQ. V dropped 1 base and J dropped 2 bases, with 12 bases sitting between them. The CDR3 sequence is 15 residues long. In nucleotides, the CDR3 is TGTGCCAGCAGCTTAGGGGAGGCGCCGACCTACGAGCAGTACTTC. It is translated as CASSLGEAPTYEQYF.

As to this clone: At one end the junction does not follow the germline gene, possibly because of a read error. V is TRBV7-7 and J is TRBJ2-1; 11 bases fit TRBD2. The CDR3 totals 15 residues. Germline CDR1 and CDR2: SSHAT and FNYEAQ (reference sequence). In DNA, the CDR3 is TGTGCTAGCAGCTTAGGGACTAGCGGCTACAATGAGCAGTTCTTC. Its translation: CASSLGTSGYNEQFF.

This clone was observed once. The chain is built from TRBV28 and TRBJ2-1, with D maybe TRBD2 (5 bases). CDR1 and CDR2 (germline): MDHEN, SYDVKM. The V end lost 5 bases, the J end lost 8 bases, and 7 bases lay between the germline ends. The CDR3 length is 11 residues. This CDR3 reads CASSSGDEQFF. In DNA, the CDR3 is TGTGCCAGCAGTAGCGGCGATGAGCAGTTCTTC.

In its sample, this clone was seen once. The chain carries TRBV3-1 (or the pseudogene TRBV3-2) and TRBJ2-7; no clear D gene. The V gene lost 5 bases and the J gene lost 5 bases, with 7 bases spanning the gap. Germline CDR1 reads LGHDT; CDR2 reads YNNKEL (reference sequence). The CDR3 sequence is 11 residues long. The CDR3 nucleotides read TGTGCCAGCAGCGAGCGTAACGAGCAGTACTTC. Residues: CASSERNEQYF.

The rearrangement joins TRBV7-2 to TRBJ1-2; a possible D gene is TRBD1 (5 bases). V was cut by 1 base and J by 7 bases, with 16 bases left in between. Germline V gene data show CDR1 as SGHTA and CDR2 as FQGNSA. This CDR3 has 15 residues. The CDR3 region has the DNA TGTGCCAGCAGCTTAGATGGGGCGGCTGCAAGTGGCTACACCTTC. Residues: CASSLDGAAASGYTF. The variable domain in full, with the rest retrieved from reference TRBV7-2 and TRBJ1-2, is GAGVSQSPSNKVTEKGKDVELRCDPISGHTALYWYRQSLGQGLEFLIYFQGNSAPDKSGLPSDRFSAERTGGSVSTLTIQRTQQEDSAVYLCASSLDGAAASGYTFGSGTRLTVV.

The CDR3 loop reads CASSQGLAGGREQFF. The CDR3 DNA reads as TGCGCCAGCAGCCAAGGACTAGCGGGAGGTCGTGAGCAGTTCTTC. This chain uses TRBV4-1 with TRBJ2-1; TRBD2 matches at 13 bases. Germline values: CDR1 MGHRA, CDR2 YSYEKL. CDR3 length equals 15 residues. V gave up 1 base and J gave up 9 bases; unmatched junction bases: 3.

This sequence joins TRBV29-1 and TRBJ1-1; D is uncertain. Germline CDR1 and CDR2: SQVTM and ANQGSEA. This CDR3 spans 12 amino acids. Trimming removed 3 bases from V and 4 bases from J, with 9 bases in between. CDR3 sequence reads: CSVEAGTTEAFF. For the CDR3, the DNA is TGCAGCGTTGAGGCGGGTACCACTGAAGCTTTCTTT.

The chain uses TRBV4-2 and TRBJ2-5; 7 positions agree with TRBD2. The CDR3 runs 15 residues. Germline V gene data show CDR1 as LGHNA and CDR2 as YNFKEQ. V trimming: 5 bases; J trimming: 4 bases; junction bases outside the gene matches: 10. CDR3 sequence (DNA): TGTGCCAGCAGCTATGGGACTACTGGGGGAGAGACCCAGTACTTC. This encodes CASSYGTTGGETQYF.

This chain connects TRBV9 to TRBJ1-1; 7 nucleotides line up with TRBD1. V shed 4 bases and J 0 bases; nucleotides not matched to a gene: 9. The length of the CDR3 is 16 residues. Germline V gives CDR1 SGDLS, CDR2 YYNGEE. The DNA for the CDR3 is TGTGCCAGCAGCCCCCGTTTACAGGGGATGAACACTGAAGCTTTCTTT. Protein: CASSPRLQGMNTEAFF.

The CDR3 sequence: CASSYGEGWISDTQYF. The DNA for the CDR3 is TGTGCCAGCAGTTATGGAGAGGGTTGGATATCAGATACGCAGTATTTT. This chain connects TRBV6-2 or TRBV6-3 to TRBJ2-3; maybe TRBD2 (5 bases). This CDR3 region has 16 residues. Trimming took 3 bases from V and 4 from J, leaving 17 bases between them. Per germline, CDR1 MNHEY and CDR2 SVGEGT.

In nucleotides, the CDR3 is TGCGCCAGCAGCATCGAGGGCGCTCAGCCCCAGCATTTT. It encodes CASSIEGAQPQHF. The chain links TRBV5-1 to TRBJ1-5; D is uncertain. V shed 4 bases and J shed 6 bases, with 11 bases lying between them. In germline, CDR1 is SGHRS, CDR2 YFSETQ. This CDR3 is 13 amino acids long.

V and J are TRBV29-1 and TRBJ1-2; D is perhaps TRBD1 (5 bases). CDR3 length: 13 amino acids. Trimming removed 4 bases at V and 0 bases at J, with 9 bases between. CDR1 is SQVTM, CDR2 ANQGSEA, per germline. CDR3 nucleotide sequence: TGCAGCGTTGTGAAAGGGGCTAACTATGGCTACACCTTC. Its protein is CSVVKGANYGYTF.

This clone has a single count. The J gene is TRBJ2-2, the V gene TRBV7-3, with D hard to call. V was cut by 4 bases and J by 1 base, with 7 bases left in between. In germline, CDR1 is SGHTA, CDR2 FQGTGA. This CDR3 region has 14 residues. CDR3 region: CASSWQLNTGELFF. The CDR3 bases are TGTGCCAGCAGCTGGCAGTTGAACACCGGGGAGCTGTTTTTT.

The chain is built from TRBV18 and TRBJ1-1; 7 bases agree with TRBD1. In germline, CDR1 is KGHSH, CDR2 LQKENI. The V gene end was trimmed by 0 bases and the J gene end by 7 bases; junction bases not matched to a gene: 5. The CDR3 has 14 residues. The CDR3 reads CASSPPDREYEAFF. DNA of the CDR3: TGTGCCAGCTCACCACCCGACAGGGAATATGAAGCTTTCTTT.

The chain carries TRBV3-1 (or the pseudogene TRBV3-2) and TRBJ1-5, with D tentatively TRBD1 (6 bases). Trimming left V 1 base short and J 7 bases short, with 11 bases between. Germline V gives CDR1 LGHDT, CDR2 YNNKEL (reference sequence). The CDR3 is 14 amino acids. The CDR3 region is CASSQGVRGQPQHF. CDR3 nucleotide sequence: TGTGCCAGCAGCCAAGGTGTCAGGGGACAGCCCCAGCATTTT.

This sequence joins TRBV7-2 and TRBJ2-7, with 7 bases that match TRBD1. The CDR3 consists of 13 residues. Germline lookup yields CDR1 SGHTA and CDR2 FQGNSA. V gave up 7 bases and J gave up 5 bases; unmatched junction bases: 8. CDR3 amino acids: CASTDRVSHEQYF. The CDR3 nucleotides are TGTGCCAGCACAGACAGGGTGAGCCACGAGCAGTACTTC.

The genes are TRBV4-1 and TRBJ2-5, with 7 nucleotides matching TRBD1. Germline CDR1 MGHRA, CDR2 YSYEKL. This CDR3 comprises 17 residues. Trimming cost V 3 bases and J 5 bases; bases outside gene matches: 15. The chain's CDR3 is CASSQKPQGDGKETQYF. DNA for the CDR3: TGCGCCAGCAGCCAGAAACCCCAGGGGGACGGGAAGGAGACCCAGTACTTC.

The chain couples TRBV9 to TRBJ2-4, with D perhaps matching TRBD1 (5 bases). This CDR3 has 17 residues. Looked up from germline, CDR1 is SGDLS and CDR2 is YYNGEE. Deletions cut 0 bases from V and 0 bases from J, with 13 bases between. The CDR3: CASSVVGEYLAKNIQYF. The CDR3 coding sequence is TGTGCCAGCAGCGTAGTAGGGGAATACCTAGCCAAAAACATTCAGTACTTC. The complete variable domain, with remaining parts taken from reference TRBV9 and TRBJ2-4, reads DSGVTQTPKHLITATGQRVTLRCSPRSGDLSVYWYQQSLDQGLQFLIQYYNGEERAKGNILERFSAQQFPDLHSELNLSSLELGDSALYFCASSVVGEYLAKNIQYFGAGTRLSVL.

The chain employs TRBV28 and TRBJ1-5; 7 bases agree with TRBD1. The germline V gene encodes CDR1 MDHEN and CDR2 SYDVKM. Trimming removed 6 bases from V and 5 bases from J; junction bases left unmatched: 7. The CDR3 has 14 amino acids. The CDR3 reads CASSPGQRYQPQHF. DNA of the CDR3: TGTGCCAGCAGCCCGGGACAGCGCTATCAGCCCCAGCATTTT.

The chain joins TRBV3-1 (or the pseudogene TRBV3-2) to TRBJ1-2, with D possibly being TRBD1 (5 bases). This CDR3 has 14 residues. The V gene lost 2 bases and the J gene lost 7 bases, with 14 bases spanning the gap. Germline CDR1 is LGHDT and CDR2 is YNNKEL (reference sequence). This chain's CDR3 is CASSQRSGRAGYTF. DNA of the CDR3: TGTGCCAGCAGCCAAAGGAGTGGCAGGGCTGGCTACACCTTC.

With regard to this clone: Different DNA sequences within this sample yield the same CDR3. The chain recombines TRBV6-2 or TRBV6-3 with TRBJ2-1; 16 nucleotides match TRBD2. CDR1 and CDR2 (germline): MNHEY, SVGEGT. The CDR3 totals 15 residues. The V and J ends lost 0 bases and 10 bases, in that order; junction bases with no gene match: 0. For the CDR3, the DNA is TGTGCCAGCAGTTACTCGGGACTAGCGGGAGGGGAGCAGTTCTTC. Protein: CASSYSGLAGGEQFF.

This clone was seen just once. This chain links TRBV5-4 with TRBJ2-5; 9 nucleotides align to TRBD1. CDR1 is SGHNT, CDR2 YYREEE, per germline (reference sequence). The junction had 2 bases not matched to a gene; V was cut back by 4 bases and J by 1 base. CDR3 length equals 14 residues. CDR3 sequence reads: CASSVDRGQETQYF. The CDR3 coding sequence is TGTGCCAGCAGCGTGGACAGGGGCCAAGAGACCCAGTACTTC.

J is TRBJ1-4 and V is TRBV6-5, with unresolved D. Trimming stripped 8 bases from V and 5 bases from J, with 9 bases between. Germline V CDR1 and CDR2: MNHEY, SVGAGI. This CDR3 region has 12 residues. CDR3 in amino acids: CASSIGNEKLFF. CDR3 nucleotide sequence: TGTGCCAGCTCGATTGGCAATGAAAAACTGTTTTTT.

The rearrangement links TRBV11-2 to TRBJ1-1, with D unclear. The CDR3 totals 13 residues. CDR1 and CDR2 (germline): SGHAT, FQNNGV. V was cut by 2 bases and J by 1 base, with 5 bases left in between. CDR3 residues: CASSLSRNTEAFF. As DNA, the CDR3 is TGTGCCAGCAGCTTATCCAGGAACACTGAAGCTTTCTTT.